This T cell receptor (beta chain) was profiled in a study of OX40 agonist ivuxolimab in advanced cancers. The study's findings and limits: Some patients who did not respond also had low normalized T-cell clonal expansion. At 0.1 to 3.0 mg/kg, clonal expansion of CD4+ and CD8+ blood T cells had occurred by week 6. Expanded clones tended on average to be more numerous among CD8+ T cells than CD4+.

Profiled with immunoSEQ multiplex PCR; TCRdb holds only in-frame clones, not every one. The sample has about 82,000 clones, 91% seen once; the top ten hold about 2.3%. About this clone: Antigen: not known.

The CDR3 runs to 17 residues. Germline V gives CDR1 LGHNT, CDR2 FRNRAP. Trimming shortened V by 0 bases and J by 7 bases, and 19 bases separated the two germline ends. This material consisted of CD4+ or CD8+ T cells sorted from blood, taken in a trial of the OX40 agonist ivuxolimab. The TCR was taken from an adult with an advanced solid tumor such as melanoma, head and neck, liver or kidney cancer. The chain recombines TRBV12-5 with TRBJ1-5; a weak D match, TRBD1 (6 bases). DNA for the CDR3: TGTGCTAGTGGTTTGGTACCAATAGGGGGTCTCAGGCAGCCCCAGCATTTT. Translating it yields CASGLVPIGGLRQPQHF.